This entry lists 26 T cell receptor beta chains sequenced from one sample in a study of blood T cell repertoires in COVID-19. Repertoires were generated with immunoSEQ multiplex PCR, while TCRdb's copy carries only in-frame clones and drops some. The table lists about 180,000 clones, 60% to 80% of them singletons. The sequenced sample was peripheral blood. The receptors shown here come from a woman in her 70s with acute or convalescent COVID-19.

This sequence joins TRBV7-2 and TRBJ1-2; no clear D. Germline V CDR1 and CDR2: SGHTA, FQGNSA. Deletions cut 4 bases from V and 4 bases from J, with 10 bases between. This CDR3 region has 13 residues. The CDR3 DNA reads TGTGCCAGCAGCTCAATGAGCGGCTATGGCTACACCTTC. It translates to CASSSMSGYGYTF.

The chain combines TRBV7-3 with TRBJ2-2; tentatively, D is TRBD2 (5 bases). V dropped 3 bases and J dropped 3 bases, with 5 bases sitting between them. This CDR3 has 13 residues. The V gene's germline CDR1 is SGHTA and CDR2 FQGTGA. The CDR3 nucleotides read TGTGCCAGCAGCTTTAGCGACACCGGGGAGCTGTTTTTT. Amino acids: CASSFSDTGELFF.

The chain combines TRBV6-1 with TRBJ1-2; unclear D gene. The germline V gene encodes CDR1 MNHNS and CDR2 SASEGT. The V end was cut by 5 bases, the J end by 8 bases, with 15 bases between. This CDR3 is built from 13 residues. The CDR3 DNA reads TGTGCCAGCAGTTATGAGGGATTGGGAGGCTACACCTTC. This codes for CASSYEGLGGYTF.

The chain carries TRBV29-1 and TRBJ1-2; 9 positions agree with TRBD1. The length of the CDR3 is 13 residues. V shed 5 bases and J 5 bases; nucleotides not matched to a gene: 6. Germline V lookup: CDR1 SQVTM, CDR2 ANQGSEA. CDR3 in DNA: TGCAGCGTTATACAGGGGGCTCAATATGGCTACACCTTC. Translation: CSVIQGAQYGYTF.

The chain's CDR3 is CASRGLAGSTDTQYF. Written as DNA, the CDR3 is TGTGCCAGCAGGGGACTAGCGGGGAGCACAGATACGCAGTATTTT. The rearrangement uses TRBV6-5 and TRBJ2-3; 13 bases align to TRBD2. V lost 6 bases to trimming and J lost 0 bases; unmatched junction nucleotides: 0. Germline V gives CDR1 MNHEY, CDR2 SVGAGI. The CDR3 extends over 15 amino acids.

The DNA of the CDR3 is TGTGCCAGCAGCCAAGATTACCGGAGGTCACGAGCTTTCTTT. It encodes CASSQDYRRSRAFF. The gene calls are TRBV3-1 (or the pseudogene TRBV3-2) and TRBJ1-1; D unclear. Germline loops: CDR1 LGHDT, CDR2 YNNKEL (reference sequence). CDR3 length: 14 residues. Trimming pared 0 bases from V and 10 bases from J, leaving 15 bases between.

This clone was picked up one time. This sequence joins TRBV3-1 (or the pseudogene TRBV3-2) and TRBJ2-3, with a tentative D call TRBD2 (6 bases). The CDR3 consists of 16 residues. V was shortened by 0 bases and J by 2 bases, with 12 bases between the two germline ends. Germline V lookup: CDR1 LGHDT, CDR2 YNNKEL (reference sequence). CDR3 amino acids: CASSQDISGYTDTQYF. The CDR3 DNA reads TGTGCCAGCAGCCAAGATATCAGCGGGTACACAGATACGCAGTATTTT.

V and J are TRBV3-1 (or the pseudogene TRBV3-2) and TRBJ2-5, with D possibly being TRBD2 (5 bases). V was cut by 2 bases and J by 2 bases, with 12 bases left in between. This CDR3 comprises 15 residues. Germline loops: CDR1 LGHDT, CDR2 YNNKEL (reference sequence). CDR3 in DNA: TGTGCCAGCAGCCAACCTGGACTCGCACAAGAGACCCAGTACTTC. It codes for CASSQPGLAQETQYF.

As DNA, the CDR3 is TGTGCCAGCAGCTCAAGACAGGGGGGATATGGCTACACCTTC. It specifies CASSSRQGGYGYTF. The chain has TRBV11-1 and TRBJ1-2, with TRBD1 matching 9 bases. The ends lost 4 bases at V and 5 bases at J; junction bases unmatched: 5. Germline CDR1 is SGHAT and CDR2 is FQDESV (reference sequence). This CDR3 region has 14 residues.

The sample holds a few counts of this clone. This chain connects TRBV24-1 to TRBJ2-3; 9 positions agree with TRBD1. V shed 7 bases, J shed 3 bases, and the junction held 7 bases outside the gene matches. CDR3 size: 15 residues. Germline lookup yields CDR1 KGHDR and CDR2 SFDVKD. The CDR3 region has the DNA TGTGCCACCAGCCCCGGGACAGGGTTTACAGATACGCAGTATTTT. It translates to CATSPGTGFTDTQYF.

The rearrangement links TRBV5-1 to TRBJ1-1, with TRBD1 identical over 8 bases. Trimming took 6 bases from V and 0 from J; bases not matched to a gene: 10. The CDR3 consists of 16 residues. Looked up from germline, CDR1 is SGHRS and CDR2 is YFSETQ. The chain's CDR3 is CASTRTGTTVNTEAFF. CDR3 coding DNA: TGCGCCAGCACTAGGACAGGGACTACGGTGAACACTGAAGCTTTCTTT.

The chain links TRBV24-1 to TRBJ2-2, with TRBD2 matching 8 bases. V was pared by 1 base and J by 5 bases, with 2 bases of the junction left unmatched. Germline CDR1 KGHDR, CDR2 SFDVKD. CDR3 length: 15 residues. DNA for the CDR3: TGTGCCACCAGTGATTTCTCGGGGGGGACCGGGGAGCTGTTTTTT. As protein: CATSDFSGGTGELFF.

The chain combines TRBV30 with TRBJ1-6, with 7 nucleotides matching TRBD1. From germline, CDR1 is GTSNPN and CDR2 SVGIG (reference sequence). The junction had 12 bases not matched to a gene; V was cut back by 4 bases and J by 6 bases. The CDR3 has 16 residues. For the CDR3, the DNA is TGTGCCTGGAACCAAGGATTTAACAGGGGTAATTCACCCCTCCACTTT. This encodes CAWNQGFNRGNSPLHF. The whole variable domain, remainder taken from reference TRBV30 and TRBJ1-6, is SQTIHQWPATLVQPVGSPLSLECTVEGTSNPNLYWYRQAAGRGLQLLFYSVGIGQISSEVPQNLSASRPQDRQFILSSKKLLLSDSGFYLCAWNQGFNRGNSPLHFGNGTRLTVT.

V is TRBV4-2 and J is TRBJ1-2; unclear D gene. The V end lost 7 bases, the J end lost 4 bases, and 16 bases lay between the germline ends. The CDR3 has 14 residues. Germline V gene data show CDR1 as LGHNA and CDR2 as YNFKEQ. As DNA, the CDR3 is TGTGCCAGCACCGGGCCTCAAAGTGGCTATGGCTACACCTTC. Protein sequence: CASTGPQSGYGYTF.

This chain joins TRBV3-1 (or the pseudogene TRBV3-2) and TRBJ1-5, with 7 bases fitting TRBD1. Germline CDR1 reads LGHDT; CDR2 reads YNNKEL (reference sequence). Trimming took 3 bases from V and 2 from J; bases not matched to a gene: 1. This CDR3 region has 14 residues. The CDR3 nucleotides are TGTGCCAGCAGCCAGACAGGGCGCAATCAGCCCCAGCATTTT. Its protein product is CASSQTGRNQPQHF.

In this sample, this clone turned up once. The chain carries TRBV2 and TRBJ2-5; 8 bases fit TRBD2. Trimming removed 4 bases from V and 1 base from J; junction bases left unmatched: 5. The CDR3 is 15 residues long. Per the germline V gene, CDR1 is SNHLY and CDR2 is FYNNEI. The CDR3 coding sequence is TGTGCCAGCAGTGGATTTAGCGGGATCCAAGAGACCCAGTACTTC. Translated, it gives CASSGFSGIQETQYF.

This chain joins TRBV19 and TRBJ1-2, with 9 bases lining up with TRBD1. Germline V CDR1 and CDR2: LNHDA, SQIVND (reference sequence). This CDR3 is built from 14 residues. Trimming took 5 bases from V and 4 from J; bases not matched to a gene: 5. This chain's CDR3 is CASSPDRGFYGYTF. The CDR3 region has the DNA TGTGCCAGTAGTCCGGACAGGGGTTTCTATGGCTACACCTTC.

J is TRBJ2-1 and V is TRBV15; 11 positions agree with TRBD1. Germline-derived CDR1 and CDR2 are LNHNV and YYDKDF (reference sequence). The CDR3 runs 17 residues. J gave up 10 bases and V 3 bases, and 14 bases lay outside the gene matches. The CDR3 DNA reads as TGTGCCACCAGCAGTCGGGTCCCCGGGACAGGGGGAGGGGAGCAGTTCTTC. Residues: CATSSRVPGTGGGEQFF.

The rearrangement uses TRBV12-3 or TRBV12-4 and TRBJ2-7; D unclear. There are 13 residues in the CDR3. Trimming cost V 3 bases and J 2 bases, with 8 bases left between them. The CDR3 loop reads CASSFYGPYEQYF. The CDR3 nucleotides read TGTGCCAGCAGTTTTTATGGCCCCTACGAGCAGTACTTC.

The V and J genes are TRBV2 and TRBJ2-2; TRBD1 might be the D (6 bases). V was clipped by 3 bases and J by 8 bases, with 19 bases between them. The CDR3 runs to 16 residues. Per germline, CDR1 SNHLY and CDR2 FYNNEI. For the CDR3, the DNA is TGTGCCAGCAGTGATTGGGGGCGCCGGGCGGGTGGGGAGCTGTTTTTT. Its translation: CASSDWGRRAGGELFF. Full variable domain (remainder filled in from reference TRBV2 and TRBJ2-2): EPEVTQTPSHQVTQMGQEVILRCVPISNHLYFYWYRQILGQKVEFLVSFYNNEISEKSEIFDDQFSVERPDGSNFTLKIRSTKLEDSAMYFCASSDWGRRAGGELFFGEGSRLTVL.

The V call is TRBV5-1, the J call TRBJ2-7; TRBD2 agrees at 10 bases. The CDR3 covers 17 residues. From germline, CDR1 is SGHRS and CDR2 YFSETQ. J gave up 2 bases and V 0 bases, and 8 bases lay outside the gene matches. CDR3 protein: CASSLAIGLAGAYEQYF. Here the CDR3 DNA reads TGCGCCAGCAGCTTGGCCATCGGGCTAGCGGGAGCCTACGAGCAGTACTTC.

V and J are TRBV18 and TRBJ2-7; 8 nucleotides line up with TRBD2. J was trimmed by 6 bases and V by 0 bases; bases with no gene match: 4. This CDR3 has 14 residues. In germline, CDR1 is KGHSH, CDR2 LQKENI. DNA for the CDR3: TGTGCCAGCTCACCACCCGGGAGGGCTGGCGAGCAGTACTTC. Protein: CASSPPGRAGEQYF.

The CDR3 loop reads CASSLALVSANEKLFF. The CDR3 DNA reads as TGTGCCAGCAGCTTAGCGCTAGTCAGTGCGAATGAAAAACTGTTTTTT. This chain joins TRBV7-2 and TRBJ1-4; D not certain. The CDR3 spans 16 residues. Germline CDR1 SGHTA, CDR2 FQGNSA. V lost 0 bases and J lost 5, with 13 bases in between.

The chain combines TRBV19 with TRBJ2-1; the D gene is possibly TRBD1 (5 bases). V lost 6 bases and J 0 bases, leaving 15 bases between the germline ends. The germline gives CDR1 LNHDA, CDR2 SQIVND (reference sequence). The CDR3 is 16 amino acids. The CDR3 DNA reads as TGTGCCAGTAGCTTGCCGACAGCCAGCTCCTACAATGAGCAGTTCTTC. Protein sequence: CASSLPTASSYNEQFF.

The CDR3 is CAWSPNSGNTIYF. The CDR3 DNA follows: TGTGCCTGGAGTCCCAACTCTGGAAACACCATATATTTT. The chain couples TRBV30 to TRBJ1-3; no reliable D call. CDR1 and CDR2 from the germline V gene are GTSNPN and SVGIG (reference sequence). CDR3 length equals 13 residues. V was clipped by 2 bases and J by 0 bases, with 5 bases between them.

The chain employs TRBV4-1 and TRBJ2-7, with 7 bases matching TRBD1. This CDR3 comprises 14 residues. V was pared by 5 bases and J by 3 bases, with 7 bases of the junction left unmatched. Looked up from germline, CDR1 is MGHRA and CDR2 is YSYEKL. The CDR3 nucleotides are TGCGCCAGCAGCGGAAGGGACAGCGGCTACGAGCAGTACTTC. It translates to CASSGRDSGYEQYF.